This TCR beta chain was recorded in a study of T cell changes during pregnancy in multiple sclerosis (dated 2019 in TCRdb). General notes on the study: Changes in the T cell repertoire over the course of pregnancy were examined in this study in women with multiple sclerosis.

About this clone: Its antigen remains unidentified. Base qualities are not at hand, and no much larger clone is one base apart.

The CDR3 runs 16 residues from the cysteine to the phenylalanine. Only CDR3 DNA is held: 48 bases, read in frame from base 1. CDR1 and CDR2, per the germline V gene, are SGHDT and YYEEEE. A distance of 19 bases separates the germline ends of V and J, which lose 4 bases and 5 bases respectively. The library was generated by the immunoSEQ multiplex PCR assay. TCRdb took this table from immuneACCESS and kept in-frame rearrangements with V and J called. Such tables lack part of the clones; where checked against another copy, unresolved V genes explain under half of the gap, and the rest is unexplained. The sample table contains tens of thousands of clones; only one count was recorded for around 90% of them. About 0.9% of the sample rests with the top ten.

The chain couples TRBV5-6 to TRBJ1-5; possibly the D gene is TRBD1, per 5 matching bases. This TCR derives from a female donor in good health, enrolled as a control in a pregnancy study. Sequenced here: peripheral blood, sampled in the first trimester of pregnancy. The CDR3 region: CASSLRRGRGHQPQHF. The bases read TGTGCCAGCAGCCTGAGGAGGGGACGGGGTCATCAGCCCCAGCATTTT.